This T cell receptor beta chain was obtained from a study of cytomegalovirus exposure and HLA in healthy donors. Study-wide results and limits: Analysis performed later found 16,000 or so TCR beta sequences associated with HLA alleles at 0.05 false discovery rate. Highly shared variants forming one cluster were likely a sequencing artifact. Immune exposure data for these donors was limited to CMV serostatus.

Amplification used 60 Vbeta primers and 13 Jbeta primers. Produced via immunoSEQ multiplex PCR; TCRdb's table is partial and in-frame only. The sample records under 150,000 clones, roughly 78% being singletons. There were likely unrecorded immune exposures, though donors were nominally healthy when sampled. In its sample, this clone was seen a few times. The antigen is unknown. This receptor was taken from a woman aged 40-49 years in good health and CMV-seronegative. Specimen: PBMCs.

CDR3 region: CASSWGQSGTDTQYF. The CDR3 bases are TGCGCCAGCAGCTGGGGACAGTCGGGCACAGATACGCAGTATTTT. The chain has TRBV5-1 and TRBJ2-3; 7 positions match TRBD1. The CDR3 is made up of 15 amino acids. CDR1 and CDR2 (germline): SGHRS, YFSETQ. V shed 3 bases, J shed 1 base, and the junction held 5 bases outside the gene matches.